Detailed here is one T cell receptor (beta chain). This clone was seen only once. This clone's antigen is unknown. Base qualities are not provided; no much larger clone lies one nucleotide away. The library was produced with the immunoSEQ multiplex PCR assay. DNA from the CD4+ T cells that had been cultured and isolated underwent TCR beta CDR3 sequencing. As for the original processing: Non-productive TCR sequences were discarded, and reads were trimmed to the CDR3 region, with only CDR3s of 7 or more amino acids retained. The MANAFEST web app was used to pick out antigen-specific clonotypes by comparing their expansion in peptide wells with that in reference cultures. For clones to be considered positive, expansion at FDR<0.05 versus reference and all other wells, an odds ratio above 5, and a frequency above 0.1% in two replicate wells were required. Clonotypes significantly expanded in SARS-CoV-2 spike wells and in at least one common cold coronavirus spike condition were defined as cross-reactive. CDR3 similarity was assessed by Levenshtein distance with the stringdist R package, and unrooted trees were built with ape in R 3.6.1. The immuneACCESS repertoire file appears here via TCRdb, limited to in-frame rearrangements. These files lack a portion of the clones; in checked studies, under half of the deficit traces to unresolved V genes, and the cause of the others is not known. The D gene and trimming were derived from the DNA, and the V and J assignments and clone size from that table. The sample has around 28,000 clones on record, 75% to 85% of them singletons. Approximately 29% of the sample is held by the ten biggest clonotypes.

In the ViraFEST assay, PBMC were stimulated with viral peptide pools, and antigen-specific CD4+ T cell clonotypes were then identified by expansion using TCR sequencing. After more than nine days of culture, CD4+ T cells were isolated with the EasySep CD4+ T cell isolation kit. The absence of prior SARS-CoV-2 infection in healthy vaccine recipients was confirmed by negative nucleocapsid antibodies before and after vaccination. Each well held around 2 million PBMC cultured in IMDM containing about 5.5% human AB serum, 8.5 to 10 IU/ml IL-2 and gentamicin, along with 10 ug/ml peptides. On days 3 and 7, half of the culture medium was replaced with fresh IL-2-containing medium. Unless noted otherwise, every peptide stimulation condition was cultured in triplicate wells. Using Ficoll-Paque Plus gradient centrifugation, PBMC were separated from whole blood and then either used fresh or cryopreserved at -140C. The overlapping peptide pools covered the spike proteins of SARS-CoV-2 and of the common cold coronaviruses HCoV-NL63, HCoV-OC43 and HCoV-229E. The QIAamp micro DNA kit was used to extract genomic DNA from the cultured CD4+ T cells.

The data belong to a study of vaccination effects on CD4 cells after COVID-19 (dated by TCRdb to 2021 to 2024). Describing the broader study: Each participant received two doses of an mRNA SARS-CoV-2 vaccine, either BNT162b2 or mRNA-1273. In both COVID-19 convalescent patients and infection-naive vaccine recipients, the study compared SARS-CoV-2 spike-specific CD4+ TCR repertoires from before mRNA vaccination with those from after it. Altogether, 10 COVID-19 convalescent patients and 4 SARS-CoV-2-naive healthy vaccine recipients made up the full study. Cultures from other donors in the study were sequenced with the Oncomine TCR Beta short-read assay on an Illumina iSeq 100.

From the germline V gene, CDR1 is KGHSH and CDR2 is LQKENI. V drops 1 base and J drops 2 bases, leaving 8 bases in between. Measured from the cysteine to the phenylalanine, the CDR3 is 14 residues long. Solely the CDR3 DNA is kept, with 42 bases framed from the first base. What the authors observed across the whole study: Among healthy vaccine recipients, nearly all vaccine-induced clones were SARS-CoV-2 mono-reactive, and only 1 of 255 was cross-reactive with common cold coronaviruses. Limitations of the study were the small number of convalescent patients and the absence of early post-infection timepoints. At late post-vaccination timepoints, both infection-induced and vaccine-induced clones showed marked clonal contraction, consistent with waning T cell responses.

Sample: CD4+ T cells from PBMCs cultured with SARS-CoV-2 spike peptides, taken before COVID-19 vaccination. The cell subset or site label of this sample denotes: SARS-CoV-2 spike overlapping peptide pool stimulation. This sequence uses TRBV18 and TRBJ2-5; a weak D assignment points to TRBD2 (5 bases agree). This receptor was taken from a human donor who received a COVID-19 vaccine. The DNA sequence reads TGTGCCAGCTCACCACTGCTAGCACAAGAGACCCAGTACTTC. Translation gives CASSPLLAQETQYF. The variable domain in full, with residues beyond the CDR3 obtained from the reference TRBV18 and TRBJ2-5 genes, is NAGVMQNPRHLVRRRGQEARLRCSPMKGHSHVYWYRQLPEEGLKFMVYLQKENIIDESGMPKERFSAEFPKEGPSILRIQQVVRGDSAAYFCASSPLLAQETQYFGPGTRLLVL.